Reported below is one T cell receptor (beta chain). Its target is unknown. Relative to the germline gene, one junction end is altered; a read error may explain this. This sample is drawn from a study of T cell repertoires in ileal Crohn's disease. Study in general: Patients had a median approximately 8-year disease duration, and about 36% were active smokers.

Study results and caveats: Endoscopic recurrence occurred in every patient whose clonality exceeded 26.8%. Clonal expansions were more frequent in active smokers than non-smokers at surgery.

Sequenced by immunoSEQ multiplex PCR; TCRdb stores in-frame clones only, minus some. Altogether some 14,000 clones are present, around 84% being singletons, with the ten largest covering about 4.5%. Germline loops: CDR1 MNHNS, CDR2 SASEGT. CDR3 size: 13 residues. This chain uses TRBV6-1 with TRBJ1-4; the D is unclear. The receptor was isolated from an adult with Crohn's disease. The sequenced sample was ileal tissue. The CDR3, as DNA: TGTGCCAGCAGTCAAGCGACGGGGGAAAAACTGTTTTTT. It yields the protein CASSQATGEKLFF.